In its sample, the clone carrying this T cell receptor beta chain was seen a few times. This sample was included in a study of blood T cell repertoires in COVID-19. For the study at large: Acute and convalescent COVID-19 specimens originated in the United States, Italy and Spain. T cells, B-cell-depleted T cells, or PBMCs provided the cDNA or gDNA that served as material.

Sequenced by immunoSEQ multiplex PCR; TCRdb stores in-frame clones only, minus some. This sample has tens of thousands of clones, with 82% found just once. The CDR3 runs 15 residues. Germline values: CDR1 MNHNS, CDR2 SASEGT. V dropped 2 bases and J dropped 4; count of bases not matched to a gene: 0. The rearrangement joins TRBV6-1 to TRBJ2-1; 12 positions match TRBD2. The sequence was collected from a man aged 35-49 years with acute or convalescent COVID-19. Sequencing was performed on peripheral blood. CDR3 sequence: CASSELAGGYNEQFF. The CDR3 DNA reads TGTGCCAGCAGTGAACTAGCGGGGGGGTACAATGAGCAGTTCTTC.